The source of this T cell receptor beta chain is a study of T cells expressing NK-cell markers (TCRdb year 2020). Regarding the study in general: In sorted CD3+CD56+NKG2C+, CD3+CD56+NKG2C- and CD3+CD56-NKG2C+ T-cell subsets from several donors, TCR beta-chain repertoires were profiled. Libraries were sequenced as 2 x 150 bp reads on Illumina HiSeq 2000/2500, MiSeq or NextSeq. Randomly selected healthy volunteers, three men and five women, were used as the eight sequenced donors. Seven of the eight sequenced donors were HCMV-seropositive and one was HCMV-seronegative.

The paper's findings and limits, for the study overall: It remained unclear whether the expanded NKG2C-expressing T cell clones were specific for HCMV antigens. In roughly 6 donors, the dominant CD3+CD56+NKG2C+ clonotypes were found to rank among the top 10 CD8+ clonotypes and to make up about 1.0-7.0% of CD8+ T cells. Those dominant clonotypes were again the most abundant among CD3+CD56-NKG2C+ cells in a few donors, at about 28.3-60.1%.

HCMV serostatus was determined by detecting HCMV-specific IgG in serum with a commercial ELISA kit. Peripheral blood mononuclear cells were isolated from blood by Ficoll density gradient centrifugation. With regard to this clonotype: This receptor's antigen is unknown.

The run used an Illumina HiSeq 2000. TCR beta cDNA libraries were prepared using 5'RACE template switching, which introduced a universal primer site and unique molecular identifiers. Synthesis of cDNA was primed from the TCR beta constant segment and was followed by two consecutive PCR amplification steps. Concerning the study's data processing: Reads were demultiplexed and grouped by UMI with MIGEC, and clonotypes were assembled and quantified with MiTCR. To remove erroneous sequences, TCR cDNA sequences were retained only when supported by two or more reads. The tcR package was used for downstream repertoire analysis, and clonotypes were matched between fractions using CDR3 nucleotide sequence together with V segment. VDJmatch was used to annotate antigen specificity against VDJdb, with one amino acid substitution allowed in CDR3. After the reads were reprocessed by TCRdb, one entry was made per CDR3 protein sequence, with no DNA. TCRdb's processing, not the authors', yielded these V and J calls. The sample's own table lists 150,000 to 180,000 distinct CDR3 sequences. The biggest ten clones account for approximately 35% of the sample.

The CDR3, from cysteine to phenylalanine, totals 14 residues. There is no recorded DNA. Taken from the germline V gene (reference sequence), the CDR1 and CDR2 loops are DFQATT and SNEGSKA. Recombination connected TRBV20-1 to TRBJ2-7; TCRdb's D call, TRBD1, is unchecked because there is no DNA. The specimen sequenced was blood T cells: a sorted CD56 or NKG2C T cell subset, CD4+ or CD8+ T cells, or bulk PBMC T cells (not recorded which). The receptor was derived from a woman aged 50 to 60 in good health. Donor details come from another sample of the same person, matched by shared clones. This receptor carries the CDR3 CSARDPFGSYEQYF.